A single sample is the source of the 21 T cell receptor beta chains below, sequenced in a study of metastatic and nonmetastatic thyroid tumors. MiXCR was used by TCRdb to re-call the PCR reads. The sample includes around 53,000 clones, 20% of them seen just once. There were no patients who had received any treatment before thyroid surgery. Sequencing was done on a sample of blood. These receptors came from a female donor with papillary thyroid cancer or a benign thyroid nodule (not recorded which). Some clones in this sample may be carry-over from other donors' samples.

This clone has ten or more counts. The J gene is TRBJ2-1, the V gene TRBV20-1; 7 bases match TRBD2. Unmatched junction bases numbered 17, after V lost 5 bases and J lost 10 bases. The CDR3 runs to 15 residues. In germline, CDR1 is DFQATT, CDR2 SNEGSKA (reference sequence). DNA of the CDR3: TGCAGTGCTTCCAAGCGGGGTCTCGATTCCGGGGAGCAGTTCTTC. Translation gives CSASKRGLDSGEQFF.

Ten or more counts support this clone. J is TRBJ2-4 and V is TRBV28, with D tentatively TRBD2 (5 bases). Germline V gene lookup returns CDR1 MDHEN and CDR2 SYDVKM. With 3 bases removed from V and 5 bases from J, the gap between germline ends came to 8 bases. CDR3 length: 13 amino acids. The CDR3 sequence: CASSLPGENIQYF. CDR3 bases: TGTGCCAGCAGTTTGCCCGGGGAAAACATTCAGTACTTC. Based on the CDR3 plus reference TRBV28 and TRBJ2-4, the full variable domain is DVKVTQSSRYLVKRTGEKVFLECVQDMDHENMFWYRQDPGLGLRLIYFSYDVKMKEKGDIPEGYSVSREKKERFSLILESASTNQTSMYLCASSLPGENIQYFGAGTRLSVL.

In its sample, this clone was seen many times. The rearrangement uses TRBV28 and TRBJ1-4; no reliable D call. The CDR3 is 13 residues long. Trimming stripped 3 bases from V and 11 bases from J, with 13 bases between. CDR1 and CDR2 from the germline V gene are MDHEN and SYDVKM. CDR3 sequence: CASSFQARRKLFF. CDR3 coding DNA: TGTGCCAGCAGTTTTCAGGCCCGGAGGAAACTGTTTTTT.

As concerns this clone: Germline is not matched at one junction end, which may reflect a read error. The chain has TRBV7-8 and TRBJ2-3; D might be TRBD2 (6 bases). The length of the CDR3 is 15 residues. Germline-derived CDR1 and CDR2 are SGHVS and FQNEAQ. The CDR3 DNA follows: TGTGCCAACAGCCCTCACCTCCGGGAGAGGGATACGCAGTATTTT. It is translated as CANSPHLRERDTQYF.

This clone occurred many times. The J gene is TRBJ1-2, the V gene TRBV6-5; D is perhaps TRBD1 (6 bases). V was trimmed by 2 bases and J by 6 bases, leaving 10 bases between them. The length of the CDR3 is 13 residues. Germline lookup yields CDR1 MNHEY and CDR2 SVGAGI. The CDR3 sequence: CASSYHRVNGYTF. The CDR3 DNA reads as TGTGCCAGCAGTTACCACAGGGTAAATGGCTACACCTTC.

This clone was counted ten times or more. The rearrangement uses TRBV6-1 and TRBJ2-3; TRBD2 aligns across 9 bases. Trimming cost V 5 bases and J 2 bases; bases outside gene matches: 5. Looked up from germline, CDR1 is MNHNS and CDR2 is SASEGT. The CDR3 spans 15 residues. Here the CDR3 DNA reads TGTGCCAGCAGTAACCTAGCGGGGAACACAGATACGCAGTATTTT. Its translation is CASSNLAGNTDTQYF.

This clone was recorded a few times. V is TRBV6-1 and J is TRBJ2-3; a possible D gene is TRBD2 (7 bases). With 6 bases removed from V and 3 bases from J, the gap between germline ends came to 19 bases. The CDR3 spans 16 residues. Germline CDR1 and CDR2: MNHNS and SASEGT. The DNA of the CDR3 is TGTGCCAGCAGGGCCCGCGGGGGCCCTGTTACAGATACGCAGTATTTT. This codes for CASRARGGPVTDTQYF.

This clone has a count of ten or more. The chain combines TRBV5-1 with TRBJ2-1; D unresolved. Germline CDR1 is SGHRS and CDR2 is YFSETQ. CDR3 length equals 15 residues. Trimming removed 1 base from V and 6 bases from J, with 14 bases in between. In DNA, the CDR3 is TGCGCCAGCAGCTTGAGAATCGATCCGTTCAATGAGCAGTTCTTC. Translated, it gives CASSLRIDPFNEQFF.

The rearrangement uses TRBV5-5 and TRBJ2-1; D not resolved. CDR3 length equals 15 residues. CDR1 and CDR2 (germline): SGHKS, YYEKEE (reference sequence). V lost 6 bases and J lost 6, with 19 bases in between. CDR3 loop: CASISDPGPANEQFF. The CDR3 region has the DNA TGTGCCAGCATCTCCGACCCTGGTCCAGCCAATGAGCAGTTCTTC.

This chain uses TRBV3-1 with TRBJ2-7; maybe TRBD1 (6 bases). Trimming took off 5 bases at V and 6 bases at J, with 17 bases between the two ends. The CDR3 consists of 14 residues. The germline gives CDR1 LGHDT, CDR2 YNNKEL (reference sequence). The CDR3 DNA sequence: TGTGCCAGCAGCGGGACAATCTGCTCTAGCGAGCAGTACTTC. This translates into CASSGTICSSEQYF.

This clone was seen repeatedly, ten times or more. The V and J genes are TRBV9 and TRBJ2-1; 9 bases are a match to TRBD2. Germline CDR1 reads SGDLS; CDR2 reads YYNGEE. The V and J ends lost 2 bases and 2 bases, in that order; junction bases with no gene match: 2. The length of the CDR3 is 15 residues. The CDR3 DNA reads TGTGCCAGCAGCGTGACTAGCGGCGCCTACAATGAGCAGTTCTTC. Protein: CASSVTSGAYNEQFF.

The table lists this clone with a few counts. At one end, the junction sequence differs from germline, possibly due to a read error. The chain carries TRBV27 and TRBJ2-2; 8 bases agree with TRBD2. CDR1 MNHEY and CDR2 SMNVEV come from the germline V gene (reference sequence). The length of the CDR3 is 15 residues. This CDR3 is CASSHDAGGTGELFF. The DNA for the CDR3 is TGTGCCAGCAGCCACGACGCGGGAGGCACCGGTGAGCTGTTTTTT.

This clone was found many times. The V gene is TRBV10-3, the J gene TRBJ1-5; TRBD1 aligns across 10 bases. CDR1 and CDR2 (germline): ENHRY, SYGVKD. CDR3 length equals 14 residues. The V segment lost 10 bases and the J segment 2 bases; nucleotides outside the gene matches: 5. CDR3 DNA sequence: TGTGCCAGCAAGACAGGGGGCGGCAATCAGCCCCAGCATTTT. Protein product: CASKTGGGNQPQHF.

This clone was seen repeatedly, ten times or more. V is TRBV14 and J is TRBJ2-6; D gene ambiguous. Looked up from germline, CDR1 is SGHDN and CDR2 is FVKESK. This CDR3 spans 11 amino acids. The germline V and J ends were trimmed by 1 base and 12 bases, with 4 bases remaining between them. CDR3 sequence reads: CASSQGSVLTF. DNA for the CDR3: TGTGCCAGCAGCCAAGGGTCCGTCCTGACTTTC.

This clone was observed a handful of times. This chain links TRBV28 with TRBJ2-7; no clear D. From germline, CDR1 is MDHEN and CDR2 SYDVKM. This CDR3 spans 13 amino acids. V lost 3 bases and J 6 bases, leaving 12 bases between the germline ends. In DNA form, the CDR3 reads TGTGCCAGCAGTTTTATCGGGTTGTCCGAGCAGTACTTC. It is translated as CASSFIGLSEQYF.

This clone is categorized as large (0.1 to 1%). V and J are TRBV20-1 and TRBJ2-1, with TRBD2 matching 13 bases. The CDR3 contains 15 residues. Losses at the gene ends were 5 bases for V and 6 bases for J; bases not matched to a gene: 7. CDR1 and CDR2 from the germline V gene are DFQATT and SNEGSKA (reference sequence). CDR3 amino acids: CSAAARLAGGNEQFF. The CDR3, as DNA: TGCAGTGCTGCTGCCCGACTAGCGGGAGGCAATGAGCAGTTCTTC.

This clone was observed many times. The rearrangement uses TRBV19 and TRBJ1-5; D perhaps matches TRBD1 (5 bases). Trimming took off 3 bases at V and 0 bases at J, with 12 bases between the two ends. The CDR3 loop spans 16 amino acids. The germline V gene encodes CDR1 LNHDA and CDR2 SQIVND (reference sequence). CDR3: CASSIDSYYSNQPQHF. CDR3 DNA: TGTGCCAGTAGTATCGACAGCTACTATAGCAATCAGCCCCAGCATTTT.

This chain joins TRBV11-2 and TRBJ2-1; TRBD2 aligns across 7 bases. The CDR3 spans 15 residues. The J segment lost 7 bases and the V segment lost 6 bases, leaving 12 bases of the junction unmatched. In germline, CDR1 is SGHAT, CDR2 FQNNGV. The DNA of the CDR3 is TGTGCCAGCAGGGGAGGGAGGGCCCAATTTAATGAGCAGTTCTTC. Protein: CASRGGRAQFNEQFF.

This clone was counted many times. This sequence joins TRBV28 and TRBJ2-2, with 9 bases aligning to TRBD1. V lost 6 bases to trimming and J lost 5 bases; unmatched junction nucleotides: 10. Germline CDR1 MDHEN, CDR2 SYDVKM. The CDR3 is 16 amino acids. The chain's CDR3 is CASSQTGQGGTGELFF. CDR3 nucleotide sequence: TGTGCCAGCAGCCAGACGGGACAGGGAGGTACCGGGGAGCTGTTTTTT.

In this sample, this clone turned up a few times. The V and J genes are TRBV2 and TRBJ1-1, with D unresolved. The CDR3 has 15 residues. V lost 2 bases to trimming and J lost 4 bases, with 14 bases between them. CDR1 is SNHLY and CDR2 is FYNNEI in the germline V gene. The CDR3 region is CASSEQWPGGTEAFF. The CDR3 region has the DNA TGTGCCAGCAGTGAACAGTGGCCCGGAGGCACTGAAGCTTTCTTT.

Many counts were recorded for this clone. The rearrangement joins TRBV5-1 to TRBJ2-7; a weak D match, TRBD1 (5 bases). The CDR3 sequence is 14 residues long. The germline V gene has CDR1 SGHRS and CDR2 YFSETQ. V was pared by 2 bases and J by 4 bases, with 13 bases between. The CDR3: CASSFPTENYEQYF. DNA for the CDR3: TGCGCCAGCAGCTTCCCGACAGAAAATTACGAGCAGTACTTC. Combining the CDR3 with reference TRBV5-1 and TRBJ2-7 gives the whole variable domain KAGVTQTPRYLIKTRGQQVTLSCSPISGHRSVSWYQQTPGQGLQFLFEYFSETQRNKGNFPGRFSGRQFSNSRSEMNVSTLELGDSALYLCASSFPTENYEQYFGPGTRLTVT.